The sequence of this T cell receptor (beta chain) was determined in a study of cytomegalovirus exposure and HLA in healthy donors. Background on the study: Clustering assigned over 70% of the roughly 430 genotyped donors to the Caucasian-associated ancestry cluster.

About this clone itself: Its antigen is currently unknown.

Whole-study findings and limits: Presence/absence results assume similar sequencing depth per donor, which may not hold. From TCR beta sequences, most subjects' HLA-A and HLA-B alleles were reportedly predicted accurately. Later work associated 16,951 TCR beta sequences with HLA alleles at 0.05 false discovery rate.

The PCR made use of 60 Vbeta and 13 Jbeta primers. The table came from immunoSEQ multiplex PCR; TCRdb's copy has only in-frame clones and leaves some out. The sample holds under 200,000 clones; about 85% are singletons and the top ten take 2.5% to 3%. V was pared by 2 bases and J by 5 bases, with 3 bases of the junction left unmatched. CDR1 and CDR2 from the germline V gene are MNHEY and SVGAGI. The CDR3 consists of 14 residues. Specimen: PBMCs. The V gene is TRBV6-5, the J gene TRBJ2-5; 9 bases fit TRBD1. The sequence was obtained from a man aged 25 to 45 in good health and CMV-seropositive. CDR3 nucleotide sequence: TGTGCCAGCAGTTACGACAGGGGGTTGGAGACCCAGTACTTC. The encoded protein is CASSYDRGLETQYF.